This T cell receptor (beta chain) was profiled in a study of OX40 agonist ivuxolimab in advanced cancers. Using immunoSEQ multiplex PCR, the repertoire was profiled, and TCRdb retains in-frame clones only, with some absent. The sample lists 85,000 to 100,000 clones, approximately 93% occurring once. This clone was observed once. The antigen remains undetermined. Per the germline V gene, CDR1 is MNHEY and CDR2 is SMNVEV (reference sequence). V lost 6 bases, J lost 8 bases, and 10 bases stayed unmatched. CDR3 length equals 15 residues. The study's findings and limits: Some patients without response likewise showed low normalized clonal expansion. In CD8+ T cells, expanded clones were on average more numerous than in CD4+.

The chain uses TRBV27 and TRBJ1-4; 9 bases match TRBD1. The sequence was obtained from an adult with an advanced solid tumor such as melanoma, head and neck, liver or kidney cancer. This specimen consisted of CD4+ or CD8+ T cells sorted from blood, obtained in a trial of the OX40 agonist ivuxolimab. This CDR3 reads CASSPFRTGGEKLFF. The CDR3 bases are TGTGCCAGCAGCCCCTTCCGAACAGGGGGCGAAAAACTGTTTTTT.